These 17 T cell receptor beta chains originate from one sample sequenced in a study of blood T cell repertoires in COVID-19. The repertoire was sequenced with immunoSEQ multiplex PCR; TCRdb's copy has only in-frame clones and lacks some. The sample consists of 200,000 to 300,000 clones, around 89% of them appearing once. Sequenced sample: PBMCs or T cells enriched from blood (not recorded which). These receptors originate from a woman between 40 and 55 years old with acute COVID-19.

As DNA, the CDR3 is TGTGCCAGCAGCCGCGGGGAACTAGCGGGGACAGATACGCAGTATTTT. Translated: CASSRGELAGTDTQYF. V gene TRBV3-1 (or the pseudogene TRBV3-2) combines with J gene TRBJ2-3, with 10 bases that match TRBD2. CDR3 length: 16 amino acids. V was clipped by 4 bases and J by 3 bases; unmatched bases: 7. The germline V gene has CDR1 LGHDT and CDR2 YNNKEL (reference sequence).

Turning to this clone: Other nucleotide sequences in the sample specify the same CDR3. The chain joins TRBV5-1 to TRBJ2-3; 13 bases are shared with TRBD2. CDR3 length: 16 amino acids. Per the germline V gene, CDR1 is SGHRS and CDR2 is YFSETQ. Trimming cost V 4 bases and J 3 bases; bases outside gene matches: 5. CDR3 residues: CASSGLAGVGTDTQYF. As DNA, the CDR3 is TGCGCCAGCAGCGGACTAGCGGGAGTGGGGACAGATACGCAGTATTTT. Full variable domain (outside the CDR3, taken from reference TRBV5-1 and TRBJ2-3): KAGVTQTPRYLIKTRGQQVTLSCSPISGHRSVSWYQQTPGQGLQFLFEYFSETQRNKGNFPGRFSGRQFSNSRSEMNVSTLELGDSALYLCASSGLAGVGTDTQYFGPGTRLTVL.

The CDR3 bases are TGTGCCAGTAGTAGGATAGCGGGAGAGGGATCCGGGGAGCTGTTTTTT. The encoded protein is CASSRIAGEGSGELFF. V is TRBV19 and J is TRBJ2-2; TRBD2 matches 9 bases. Trimming cost V 4 bases and J 6 bases; bases outside gene matches: 9. The CDR3 runs 16 residues. CDR1 is LNHDA and CDR2 is SQIVND in the germline V gene (reference sequence).

The chain combines TRBV7-2 with TRBJ2-3; D may be TRBD1 (6 bases). The CDR3 is 16 residues long. The V gene lost 5 bases and the J gene lost 0 bases, with 15 bases spanning the gap. Germline V lookup: CDR1 SGHTA, CDR2 FQGNSA. The CDR3 DNA is TGTGCCAGCAGCCCGACTGGGGGCTCTAGCACAGATACGCAGTATTTT. Translated, it gives CASSPTGGSSTDTQYF. The complete variable domain, with remaining parts taken from reference TRBV7-2 and TRBJ2-3, reads GAGVSQSPSNKVTEKGKDVELRCDPISGHTALYWYRQSLGQGLEFLIYFQGNSAPDKSGLPSDRFSAERTGGSVSTLTIQRTQQEDSAVYLCASSPTGGSSTDTQYFGPGTRLTVL.

The rearrangement joins TRBV2 to TRBJ2-7; 9 bases fit TRBD1. The CDR3 is 15 amino acids. The V gene's germline CDR1 is SNHLY and CDR2 FYNNEI. The V segment lost 4 bases and the J segment 4 bases; nucleotides outside the gene matches: 8. CDR3 in amino acids: CASSAPSGTGYEQYF. The CDR3 DNA reads TGTGCCAGCAGTGCCCCGTCCGGGACAGGGTACGAGCAGTACTTC.

The rearrangement links TRBV9 to TRBJ1-6; D uncertain. V was cut by 4 bases and J by 0 bases, with 5 bases left in between. Looked up from germline, CDR1 is SGDLS and CDR2 is YYNGEE. The CDR3 length is 14 residues. Here the CDR3 DNA reads TGTGCCAGCAGCCCGGTCTCCTATAATTCACCCCTCCACTTT. Its protein is CASSPVSYNSPLHF.

CDR3 DNA: TGTGCCAGCAGCCTGAGGACAGGGGTCACCGGGGAGCTGTTTTTT. Protein: CASSLRTGVTGELFF. V usage is TRBV5-5 and J usage is TRBJ2-2; 9 bases match TRBD1. V lost 4 bases to trimming and J lost 4 bases; unmatched junction nucleotides: 5. The CDR3 runs to 15 residues. Germline CDR1 and CDR2: SGHKS and YYEKEE (reference sequence).

V is TRBV19 and J is TRBJ1-3, with 8 bases lining up with TRBD1. The germline gives CDR1 LNHDA, CDR2 SQIVND (reference sequence). V gave up 7 bases and J gave up 0 bases; unmatched junction bases: 5. The CDR3 is 15 residues long. The CDR3 protein is CASIPGQVSGNTIYF. In DNA, the CDR3 is TGTGCCAGTATACCGGGACAGGTCTCTGGAAACACCATATATTTT. Filled out from reference TRBV19 and TRBJ1-3, the complete variable domain reads DGGITQSPKYLFRKEGQNVTLSCEQNLNHDAMYWYRQDPGQGLRLIYYSQIVNDFQKGDIAEGYSVSREKKESFPLTVTSAQKNPTAFYLCASIPGQVSGNTIYFGEGSWLTVV.

The rearrangement joins TRBV6-5 to TRBJ2-3; 7 bases line up with TRBD1. The V gene's germline CDR1 is MNHEY and CDR2 SVGAGI. With 5 bases clipped from V and 5 bases from J, the junction kept 10 bases outside the gene matches. This CDR3 is 15 amino acids long. The CDR3 spells CASSQTGALGDTQYF. CDR3 DNA: TGTGCCAGCAGTCAAACAGGGGCCTTAGGAGATACGCAGTATTTT.

The rearrangement links TRBV28 to TRBJ1-4; D remains ambiguous. CDR1 and CDR2 (germline): MDHEN, SYDVKM. The CDR3 is 11 amino acids. V gave up 3 bases and J gave up 7 bases, with 3 bases separating them. Here the CDR3 reads CASSFSEKLFF. In nucleotides, the CDR3 is TGTGCCAGCAGTTTTAGTGAAAAACTGTTTTTT.

The V gene is TRBV15, the J gene TRBJ2-1, with TRBD1 identical over 9 bases. Germline V gene sequence: CDR1 LNHNV, CDR2 YYDKDF (reference sequence). This CDR3 has 16 amino acids. The V gene end was trimmed by 1 base and the J gene end by 5 bases; junction bases not matched to a gene: 6. The chain's CDR3 is CATSRVPGQGNNEQFF. The CDR3 bases are TGTGCCACCAGCAGAGTACCGGGACAGGGCAACAATGAGCAGTTCTTC.

The CDR3, as DNA: TGTGCCAGCAGCTTGGTGGGGGCGGATCGGGCTTTCTTT. This codes for CASSLVGADRAFF. The chain links TRBV5-6 to TRBJ1-1; tentative D call: TRBD1 (6 bases). In germline, CDR1 is SGHDT, CDR2 YYEEEE. This CDR3 has 13 residues. Trimming took 0 bases from V and 11 from J, leaving 14 bases between them.

V gene TRBV4-1 combines with J gene TRBJ1-5, with TRBD1 as a possible D gene (5 bases). V dropped 3 bases and J dropped 7 bases, with 19 bases sitting between them. The germline V gene encodes CDR1 MGHRA and CDR2 YSYEKL. The CDR3 totals 16 residues. The CDR3 DNA is TGCGCCAGCAGCCACCCAGGACCCTTCAGGGAACAGCCCCAGCATTTT. It translates to CASSHPGPFREQPQHF.

The chain combines TRBV5-1 with TRBJ2-3, with 15 bases aligning to TRBD2. Trimming cost V 4 bases and J 14 bases; bases outside gene matches: 8. Germline V lookup: CDR1 SGHRS, CDR2 YFSETQ. There are 14 residues in the CDR3. The CDR3 sequence is CASSPGTSGRPPYF. CDR3 nucleotides: TGCGCCAGCAGCCCCGGGACTAGCGGGAGGCCCCCGTATTTT.

The chain carries TRBV5-8 and TRBJ2-3; 10 bases agree with TRBD1. After removal of 2 bases from V and 2 bases from J, the junction contained 5 bases not matched to a gene. Germline V gene data show CDR1 as SGHTS and CDR2 as YDEGEE. The CDR3 covers 16 residues. The CDR3 is CASSFGQGGHTDTQYF. The CDR3 coding sequence is TGTGCCAGCAGCTTTGGACAGGGGGGGCACACAGATACGCAGTATTTT.

This clone appeared a few times. This chain joins TRBV5-1 and TRBJ2-7, with D uncertain. This CDR3 has 13 residues. Trimming took 3 bases from V and 2 from J, leaving 9 bases between them. In germline, CDR1 is SGHRS, CDR2 YFSETQ. The CDR3 loop is CASSWASAYEQYF. The CDR3 DNA is TGCGCCAGCAGCTGGGCGTCTGCCTACGAGCAGTACTTC.

The chain has TRBV7-9 and TRBJ2-7; no firm D call. V shed 5 bases and J shed 3 bases, with 11 bases lying between them. Germline V lookup: CDR1 SEHNR, CDR2 FQNEAQ (reference sequence). The CDR3 totals 13 residues. For the CDR3, the DNA is TGTGCCAGCAGCCCCCCTTCTAGCTACGAGCAGTACTTC. Translated, it gives CASSPPSSYEQYF.